This is a list of T cell receptor beta chains from one sample in a study of long-term antiretroviral therapy in people with HIV. Profiling relied on immunoSEQ multiplex PCR, and the TCRdb table lists in-frame clones only, not all of them. The sample has 20,000 to 25,000 clones, roughly 88% seen once. The source material was unsorted PBMCs, sampled approximately 4.3 years after starting antiretroviral therapy. Receptors were obtained from a man aged 25 to 40 with HIV. Each CDR3 is given with its conserved first and last residue. D genes are given only for firm matches. Some rows have no size entry. The others give once, few or many, or a class for an expanded clone.

J | V | size | D | CDR3 | DNA
TRBJ2-1 | TRBV7-2 | . | TRBD2 | CASSPLAGVFYNEQFF | TGTGCCAGCAGTCCGCTAGCGGGAGTTTTCTACAATGAGCAGTTCTTC
TRBJ2-3 | TRBV30 | once | . | CAWSSGSYTQYF | TGTGCCTGGAGTTCGGGCTCGTATACGCAGTATTTT
TRBJ2-7 | TRBV9 | . | TRBD2 | CASSAPGLAGGYEQYF | TGTGCCAGCAGCGCTCCGGGACTAGCGGGAGGATACGAGCAGTACTTC
TRBJ1-4 | TRBV5-1 | . | . | CASSRDTTNEKLFF | TGCGCCAGCTCTCGGGACACAACTAATGAAAAACTGTTTTTT
TRBJ1-3 | TRBV5-5 | . | . | CASRNRDIRDTIYF | TGTGCCAGCAGAAACAGGGATATTAGAGACACCATATATTTT
TRBJ1-1 | TRBV28 | . | TRBD1 | CASKSAGGASTEAFF | TGTGCCAGCAAGTCCGCAGGGGGCGCTAGCACTGAAGCTTTCTTT
TRBJ2-2 | TRBV7-6 | few | TRBD1 | CASSPRQGATGELFF | TGTGCCAGCAGTCCAAGACAGGGGGCGACCGGGGAGCTGTTTTTT
TRBJ1-2 | TRBV5-6 | once | TRBD1 | CASSLRGLGAVSGYTF | TGTGCCAGCAGCCTCAGGGGGCTAGGGGCTGTAAGTGGCTACACCTTC
TRBJ1-2 | TRBV30 | . | . | CAWTAGWGDYGYTF | TGTGCCTGGACCGCGGGGTGGGGGGACTATGGCTACACCTTC
TRBJ2-1 | TRBV7-9 | . | . | CASSSRPLTGRANEQFF | TGTGCCAGCAGCTCCCGACCTCTGACCGGGAGAGCCAATGAGCAGTTCTTC
TRBJ2-7 | TRBV28 | few | . | CATQGGPGIYEQYF | TGTGCCACCCAGGGCGGTCCGGGGATATACGAGCAGTACTTC
TRBJ2-2 | TRBV25-1 | . | TRBD1 | CASSEFNRGNTGELFF | TGTGCCAGCAGTGAATTTAACAGGGGGAATACCGGGGAGCTGTTTTTT
TRBJ2-7 | TRBV19 | . | . | CASSIYGGNYEQYF | TGTGCCAGTAGTATATATGGGGGCAACTACGAGCAGTACTTC
TRBJ2-3 | TRBV11-3 | once | . | CASSLEGRYTDTQYF | TGTGCCAGCAGCTTAGAGGGCAGATACACAGATACGCAGTATTTT
TRBJ2-7 | TRBV5-1 | . | . | CASSSQGPEQYF | TGCGCCAGCAGCTCGCAAGGTCCCGAGCAGTACTTC
TRBJ2-2 | TRBV11-3 | . | TRBD1 | CASSSRDSATGELFF | TGTGCCAGCAGCTCCCGGGACAGCGCTACCGGGGAGCTGTTTTTT
TRBJ1-1 | TRBV13 | . | . | CASSLEERGEAFF | TGTGCCAGCAGCTTAGAAGAACGGGGTGAAGCTTTCTTT
TRBJ1-1 | TRBV4-1 | . | . | CASSLQVAAGTEAFF | TGCGCCAGCAGCCTACAGGTGGCTGCTGGCACTGAAGCTTTCTTT
TRBJ2-3 | TRBV7-7 | once | . | CASSLAESDTQYF | TGTGCTAGCAGCTTGGCGGAGAGTGATACGCAGTATTTT
TRBJ2-5 | TRBV30 | . | TRBD2 | CAWSVRGLAGQETQYF | TGTGCCTGGAGTGTACGCGGACTAGCGGGCCAAGAGACCCAGTACTTC
TRBJ2-2 | TRBV10-2 | few | . | CASTWSGELFF | TGCGCCAGTACATGGTCCGGGGAGCTGTTTTTT
TRBJ2-5 | TRBV14 | once | TRBD2 | CASSRLAGAQGETQYF | TGTGCCAGCAGTCGACTAGCGGGGGCCCAGGGAGAGACCCAGTACTTC
TRBJ2-1 | TRBV7-9 | . | . | CASSLGRRSTRTNEQFF | TGTGCCAGCAGCTTAGGACGACGGAGCACGCGCACCAATGAGCAGTTCTTC
TRBJ2-5 | TRBV11-2 | . | TRBD2 | CASSLSAGVEETQYF | TGTGCCAGCAGCCTCTCAGCGGGAGTTGAGGAGACCCAGTACTTC
TRBJ2-2 | TRBV7-2 | . | TRBD1 | CASSPGGQGATGELFF | TGTGCCAGCAGCCCCGGTGGACAGGGGGCCACCGGGGAGCTGTTTTTT
TRBJ1-2 | TRBV5-1 | . | . | CASSLMGQSNYGYTF | TGCGCCAGCAGCTTGATGGGGCAGTCAAACTATGGCTACACCTTC
TRBJ2-1 | TRBV30 | . | . | CAWSGFAYEQFF | TGTGCCTGGAGTGGCTTCGCTTATGAGCAGTTCTTC
TRBJ1-6 | TRBV7-6 | . | . | CASSQNRNSPLHF | TGTGCCAGCAGCCAAAACAGGAATTCACCCCTCCACTTT
TRBJ2-5 | TRBV7-2 | . | TRBD2 | CASSLAPSGGASETQYF | TGTGCCAGCAGCTTAGCGCCTAGCGGGGGGGCGTCGGAGACCCAGTACTTC
TRBJ1-2 | TRBV9 | . | TRBD1 | CASSGPDRGGYTF | TGTGCCAGCAGTGGGCCGGACAGGGGCGGCTACACCTTC
TRBJ1-3 | TRBV7-2 | . | . | CASSLGLHRETDTIYF | TGTGCCAGCAGCTTAGGGCTGCACAGGGAGACAGACACCATATATTTT
TRBJ1-1 | TRBV6-6 | once | . | CASGGGAPFGAFF | TGTGCCAGCGGGGGTGGGGCGCCTTTTGGGGCTTTCTTT
TRBJ1-5 | TRBV6-1 | once | TRBD1 | CASSGSGQGARQPQHF | TGTGCCAGCAGTGGATCGGGACAGGGGGCGCGGCAGCCCCAGCATTTT
TRBJ2-5 | TRBV19 | . | . | CASSTDASEGTQYF | TGTGCCAGTAGTACGGACGCGTCCGAAGGGACCCAGTACTTC
TRBJ2-5 | TRBV28 | . | . | CASSLNPQETQYF | TGTGCCAGCAGTTTAAACCCACAAGAGACCCAGTACTTC
TRBJ1-1 | TRBV5-1 | . | . | CASSLGGQQYEAFF | TGCGCCAGCAGCTTGGGGGGGCAGCAGTATGAAGCTTTCTTT
TRBJ1-1 | TRBV6-1 | . | . | CASSPLAVNTEAFF | TGTGCCAGCAGCCCCCTGGCAGTTAACACTGAAGCTTTCTTT
TRBJ1-4 | TRBV5-6 | . | . | CASSQIATNEKLFF | TGTGCCAGCAGCCAGATTGCAACTAATGAAAAACTGTTTTTT
TRBJ1-5 | TRBV28 | . | TRBD1 | CASRGTGRSNQPQHF | TGTGCCAGCAGGGGGACAGGTAGAAGCAATCAGCCCCAGCATTTT
TRBJ2-7 | TRBV20-1 | . | . | CSASQGYEQYF | TGCAGTGCCTCCCAGGGGTATGAGCAGTACTTC
TRBJ2-1 | TRBV7-9 | few | TRBD1 | CATPGGQQEQFF | TGTGCCACCCCAGGGGGACAGCAAGAGCAGTTCTTC
TRBJ2-6 | TRBV2 | . | . | CASYGTVVSGANVLTF | TGTGCCAGCTATGGTACAGTGGTCTCTGGGGCCAACGTCCTGACTTTC
TRBJ2-7 | TRBV5-1 | . | TRBD2 | CASSPRLAVENEQYF | TGCGCCAGCAGCCCGAGACTAGCGGTAGAAAACGAGCAGTACTTC
TRBJ1-1 | TRBV6-1 | . | . | CASSEARVLRNTEAFF | TGTGCCAGCAGTGAAGCACGGGTCTTGAGGAACACTGAAGCTTTCTTT
TRBJ2-1 | TRBV11-2 | . | TRBD2 | CASSFGTSGRIGSHEQFF | TGTGCCAGCAGCTTCGGGACTAGCGGGAGGATCGGTTCTCATGAGCAGTTCTTC
TRBJ1-1 | TRBV6-5 | . | . | CASSYSSPTEAFF | TGTGCCAGCAGTTACTCGTCCCCCACTGAAGCTTTCTTT
TRBJ2-5 | TRBV5-1 | . | TRBD2 | CASRLAVRETQYF | TGCGCCAGCAGACTAGCGGTGCGAGAGACCCAGTACTTC
TRBJ1-2 | TRBV10-3 | . | . | CAISLGPGNGYTF | TGTGCCATCAGCCTGGGACCGGGGAATGGCTACACCTTC
TRBJ1-1 | TRBV18 | . | . | CASSPSVLAGAGVNTEAFF | TGTGCCAGCTCACCATCGGTTCTTGCGGGGGCGGGGGTTAACACTGAAGCTTTCTTT
TRBJ2-2 | TRBV7-2 | . | . | CASSFLGPDRGTGELFF | TGTGCCAGCAGCTTTTTGGGGCCCGATCGGGGCACCGGGGAGCTGTTTTTT
TRBJ2-3 | TRBV6-6 | . | . | CASSYDPTITDTQYF | TGTGCCAGCAGTTATGACCCGACTATCACAGATACGCAGTATTTT
TRBJ2-7 | TRBV4-3 | once | . | CASSQGGRWDEQYF | TGCGCCAGCAGCCAAGGTGGGAGATGGGACGAGCAGTACTTC
TRBJ1-2 | TRBV5-5 | once | . | CASSLTPQGYGYTF | TGTGCCAGCAGCTTGACTCCGCAGGGGTATGGCTACACCTTC
TRBJ1-1 | TRBV21-1 | . | . | CASMAGDRNLNTEAFF | TGTGCCAGCATGGCGGGAGACAGGAATTTGAACACTGAAGCTTTCTTT
TRBJ2-1 | TRBV5-1 | . | TRBD2 | CASSLEASGPYNEQFF | TGCGCCAGCAGCTTGGAGGCTAGCGGGCCCTACAATGAGCAGTTCTTC
TRBJ1-2 | TRBV30 | . | TRBD1 | CAWSVLWTGGSGYTF | TGTGCCTGGAGTGTACTCTGGACAGGGGGATCTGGCTACACCTTC
TRBJ2-2 | TRBV19 | . | . | CASRAGQGGSDLRLFF | TGTGCCAGTAGGGCTGGTCAGGGCGGATCTGATCTGAGGTTGTTTTTT